The entry below gives a single TCR beta chain sequence along with its context. What it recognizes is unknown. These data come from a study of cytomegalovirus exposure and HLA in healthy donors. Study conclusions and caveats: Rare TCR sequences predominated, though certain public TCRs were found in many donors. Available immune exposure information covered CMV serostatus only. Later work showed greater clonal expansion in HLA-associated TCR beta chains than in equally common others. In vitro testing confirmed a few CMV-associated chains as specific for CMV antigens.

Germline CDR1 and CDR2: SGHNT and YYREEE (reference sequence). The CDR3 sequence is 14 residues long. The PCR had 60 Vbeta and 13 Jbeta primers. The repertoire was sequenced with immunoSEQ multiplex PCR; TCRdb's copy has only in-frame clones and lacks some. The table shows about 90,000 clones, with roughly 70% occurring only once. The chain couples TRBV5-4 to TRBJ2-5; 7 bases are a match to TRBD2. The J call may be mistaken, given a closer DNA end match to TRBJ2-7. The sequencing input was PBMCs. The sequence derives from a woman in her forties or fifties in good health and CMV-seropositive. The CDR3 protein is CASSPTSDRYEQYF. The CDR3 bases are TGTGCCAGCAGCCCTACTAGCGACCGCTACGAGCAGTACTTC.